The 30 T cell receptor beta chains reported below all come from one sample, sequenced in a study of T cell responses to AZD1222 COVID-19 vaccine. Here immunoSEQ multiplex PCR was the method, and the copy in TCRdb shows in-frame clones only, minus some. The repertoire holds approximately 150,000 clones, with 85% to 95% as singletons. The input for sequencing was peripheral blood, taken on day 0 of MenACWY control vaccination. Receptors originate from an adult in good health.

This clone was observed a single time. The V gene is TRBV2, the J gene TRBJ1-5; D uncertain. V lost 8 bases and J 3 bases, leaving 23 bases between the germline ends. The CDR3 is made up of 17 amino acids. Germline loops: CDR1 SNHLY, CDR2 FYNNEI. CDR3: CASSMRGPEISNQPQHF. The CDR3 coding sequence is TGTGCCAGCTCGATGAGAGGGCCCGAAATTTCCAATCAGCCCCAGCATTTT.

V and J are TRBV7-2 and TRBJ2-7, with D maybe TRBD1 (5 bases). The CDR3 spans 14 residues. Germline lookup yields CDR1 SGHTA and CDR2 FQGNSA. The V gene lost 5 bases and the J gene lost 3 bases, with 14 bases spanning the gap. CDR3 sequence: CASSPSQGGYEQYF. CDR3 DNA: TGTGCCAGCAGCCCTAGTCAGGGCGGCTACGAGCAGTACTTC.

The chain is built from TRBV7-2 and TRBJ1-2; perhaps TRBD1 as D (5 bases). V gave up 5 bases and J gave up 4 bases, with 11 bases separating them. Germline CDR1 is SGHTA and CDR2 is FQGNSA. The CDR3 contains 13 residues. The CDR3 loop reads CASSQGPLYGYTF. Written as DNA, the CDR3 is TGTGCCAGCAGCCAGGGACCGCTCTATGGCTACACCTTC.

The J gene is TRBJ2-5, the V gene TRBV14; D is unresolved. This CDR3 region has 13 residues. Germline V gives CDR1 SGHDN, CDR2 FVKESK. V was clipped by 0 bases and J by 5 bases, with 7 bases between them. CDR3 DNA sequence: TGTGCCAGCAGCCAAGATCTACGGGAGACCCAGTACTTC. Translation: CASSQDLRETQYF. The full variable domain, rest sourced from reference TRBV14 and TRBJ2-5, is EAGVTQFPSHSVIEKGQTVTLRCDPISGHDNLYWYRRVMGKEIKFLLHFVKESKQDESGMPNNRFLAERTGGTYSTLKVQPAELEDSGVYFCASSQDLRETQYFGPGTRLLVL.

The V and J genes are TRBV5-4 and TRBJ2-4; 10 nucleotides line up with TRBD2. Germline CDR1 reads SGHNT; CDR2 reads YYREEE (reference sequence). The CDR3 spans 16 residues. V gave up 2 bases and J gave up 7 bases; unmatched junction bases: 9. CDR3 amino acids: CASSFWASGSGNIQYF. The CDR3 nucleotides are TGTGCCAGCAGCTTTTGGGCTAGCGGGAGCGGGAACATTCAGTACTTC.

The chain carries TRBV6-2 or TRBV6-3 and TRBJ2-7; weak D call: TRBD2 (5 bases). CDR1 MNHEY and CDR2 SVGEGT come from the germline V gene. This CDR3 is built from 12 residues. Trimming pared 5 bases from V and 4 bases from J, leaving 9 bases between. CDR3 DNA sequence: TGTGCCAGCAGTACCCGGAGGTACGAGCAGTACTTC. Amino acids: CASSTRRYEQYF.

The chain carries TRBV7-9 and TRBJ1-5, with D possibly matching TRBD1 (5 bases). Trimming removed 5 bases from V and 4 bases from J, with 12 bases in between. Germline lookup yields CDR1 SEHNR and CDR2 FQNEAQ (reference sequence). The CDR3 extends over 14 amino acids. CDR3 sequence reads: CASSKGLPNQPQHF. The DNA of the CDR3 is TGTGCCAGCAGCAAGGGACTTCCAAATCAGCCCCAGCATTTT.

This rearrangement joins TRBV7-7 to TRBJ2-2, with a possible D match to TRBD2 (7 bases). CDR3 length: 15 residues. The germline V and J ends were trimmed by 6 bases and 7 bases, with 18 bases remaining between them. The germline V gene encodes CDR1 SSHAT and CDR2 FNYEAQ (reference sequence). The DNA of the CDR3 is TGTGCCAGCAGTCCGGGGGGCGGCCCTGGCGGGGAGCTGTTTTTT. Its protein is CASSPGGGPGGELFF.

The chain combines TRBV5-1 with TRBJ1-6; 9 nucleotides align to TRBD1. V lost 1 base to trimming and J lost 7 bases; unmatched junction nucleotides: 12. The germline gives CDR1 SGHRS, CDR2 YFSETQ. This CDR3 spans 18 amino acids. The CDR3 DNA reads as TGCGCCAGCAGCTTGTTTGTGGGACAGGGATTATTGAATTCACCCCTCCACTTT. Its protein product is CASSLFVGQGLLNSPLHF. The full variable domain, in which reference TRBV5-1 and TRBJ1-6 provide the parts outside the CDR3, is KAGVTQTPRYLIKTRGQQVTLSCSPISGHRSVSWYQQTPGQGLQFLFEYFSETQRNKGNFPGRFSGRQFSNSRSEMNVSTLELGDSALYLCASSLFVGQGLLNSPLHFGNGTRLTVT.

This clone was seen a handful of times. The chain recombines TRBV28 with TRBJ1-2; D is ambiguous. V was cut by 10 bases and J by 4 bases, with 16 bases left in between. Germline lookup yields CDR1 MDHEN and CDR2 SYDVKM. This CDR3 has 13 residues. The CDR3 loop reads CATRPSGGYGYTF. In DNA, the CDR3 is TGTGCCACCAGACCTTCGGGAGGCTATGGCTACACCTTC.

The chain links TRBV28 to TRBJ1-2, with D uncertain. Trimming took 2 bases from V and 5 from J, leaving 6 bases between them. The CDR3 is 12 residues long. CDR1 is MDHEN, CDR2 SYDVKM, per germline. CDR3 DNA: TGTGCCAGCAGTTTACGGCTATATGGCTACACCTTC. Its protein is CASSLRLYGYTF.

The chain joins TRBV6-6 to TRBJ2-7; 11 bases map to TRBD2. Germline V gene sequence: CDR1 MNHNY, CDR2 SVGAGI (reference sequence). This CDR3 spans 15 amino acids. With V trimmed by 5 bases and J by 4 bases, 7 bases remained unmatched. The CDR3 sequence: CASSPTSGSRYEQYF. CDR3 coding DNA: TGTGCCAGCAGTCCTACTAGCGGGAGTCGGTACGAGCAGTACTTC.

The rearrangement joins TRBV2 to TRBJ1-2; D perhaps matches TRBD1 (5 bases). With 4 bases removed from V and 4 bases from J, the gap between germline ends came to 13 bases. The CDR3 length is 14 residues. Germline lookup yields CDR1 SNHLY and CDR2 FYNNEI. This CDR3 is CASSGGDQPYGYTF. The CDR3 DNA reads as TGTGCCAGCAGTGGAGGGGACCAACCCTATGGCTACACCTTC. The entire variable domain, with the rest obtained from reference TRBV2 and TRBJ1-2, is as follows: EPEVTQTPSHQVTQMGQEVILRCVPISNHLYFYWYRQILGQKVEFLVSFYNNEISEKSEIFDDQFSVERPDGSNFTLKIRSTKLEDSAMYFCASSGGDQPYGYTFGSGTRLTVV.

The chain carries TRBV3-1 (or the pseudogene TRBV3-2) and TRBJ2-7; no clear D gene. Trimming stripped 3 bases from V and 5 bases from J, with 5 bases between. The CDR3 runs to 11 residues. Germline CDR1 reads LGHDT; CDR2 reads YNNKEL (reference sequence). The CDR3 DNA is TGTGCCAGCAGCCAGGGAAACGAGCAGTACTTC. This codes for CASSQGNEQYF.

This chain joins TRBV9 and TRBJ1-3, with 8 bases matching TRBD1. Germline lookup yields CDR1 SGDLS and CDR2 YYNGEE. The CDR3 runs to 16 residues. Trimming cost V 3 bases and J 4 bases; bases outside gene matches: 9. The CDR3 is CASSGTGTGAGNTIYF. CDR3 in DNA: TGTGCCAGCAGCGGCACCGGGACAGGAGCGGGAAACACCATATATTTT.

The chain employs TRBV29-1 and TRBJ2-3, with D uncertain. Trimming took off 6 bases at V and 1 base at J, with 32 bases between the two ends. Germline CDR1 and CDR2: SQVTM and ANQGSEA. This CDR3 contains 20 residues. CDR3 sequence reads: CSVAGRTWGKAYQGTDTQYF. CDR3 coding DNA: TGCAGCGTCGCAGGCCGTACCTGGGGAAAAGCTTATCAAGGCACAGATACGCAGTATTTT.

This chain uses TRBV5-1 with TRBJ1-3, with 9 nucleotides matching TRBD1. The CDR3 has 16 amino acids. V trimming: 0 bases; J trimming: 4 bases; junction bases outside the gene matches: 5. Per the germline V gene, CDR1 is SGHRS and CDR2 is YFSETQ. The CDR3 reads CASSLAGGQGGNTIYF. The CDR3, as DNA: TGCGCCAGCAGCTTGGCCGGAGGACAGGGGGGAAACACCATATATTTT.

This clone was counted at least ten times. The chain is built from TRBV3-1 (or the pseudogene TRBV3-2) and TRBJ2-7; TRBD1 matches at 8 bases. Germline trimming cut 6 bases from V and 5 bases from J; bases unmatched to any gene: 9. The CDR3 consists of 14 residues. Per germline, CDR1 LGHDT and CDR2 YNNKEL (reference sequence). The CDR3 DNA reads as TGTGCCAGCAGGCGCGGGACAGGACCTAACGAGCAGTACTTC. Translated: CASRRGTGPNEQYF.

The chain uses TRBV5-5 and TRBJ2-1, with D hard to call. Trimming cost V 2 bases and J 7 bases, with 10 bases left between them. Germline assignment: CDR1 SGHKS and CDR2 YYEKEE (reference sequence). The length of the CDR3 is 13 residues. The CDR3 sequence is CASSFAGANEQFF. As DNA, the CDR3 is TGTGCCAGCAGCTTTGCCGGTGCGAATGAGCAGTTCTTC.

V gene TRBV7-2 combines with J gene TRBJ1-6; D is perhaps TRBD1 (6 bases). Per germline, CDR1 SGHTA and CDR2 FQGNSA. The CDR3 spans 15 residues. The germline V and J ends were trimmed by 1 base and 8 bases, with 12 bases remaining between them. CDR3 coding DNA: TGTGCCAGCAGCTTAGAGGGGGGAGCCCATTCACCCCTCCACTTT. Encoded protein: CASSLEGGAHSPLHF.

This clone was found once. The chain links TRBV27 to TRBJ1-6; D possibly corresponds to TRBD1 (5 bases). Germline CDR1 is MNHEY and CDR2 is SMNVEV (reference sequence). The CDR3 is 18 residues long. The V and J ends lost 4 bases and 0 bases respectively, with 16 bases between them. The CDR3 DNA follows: TGTGCCAGCAGTTACCAGGGCGGGGGGTCCTCCTATAATTCACCCCTCCACTTT. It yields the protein CASSYQGGGSSYNSPLHF.

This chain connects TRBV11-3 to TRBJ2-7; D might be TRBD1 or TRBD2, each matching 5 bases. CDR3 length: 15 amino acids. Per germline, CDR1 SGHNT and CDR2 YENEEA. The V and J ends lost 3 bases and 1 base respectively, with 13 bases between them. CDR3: CASSLRQGPSYEQYF. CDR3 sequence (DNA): TGTGCCAGCAGCTTGCGCCAGGGACCTTCCTACGAGCAGTACTTC.

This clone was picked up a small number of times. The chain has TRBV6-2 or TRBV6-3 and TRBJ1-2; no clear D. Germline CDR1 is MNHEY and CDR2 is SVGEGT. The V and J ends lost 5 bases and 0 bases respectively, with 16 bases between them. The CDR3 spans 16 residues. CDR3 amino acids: CASSAQGAAANYGYTF. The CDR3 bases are TGTGCCAGCAGTGCCCAAGGAGCGGCAGCTAACTATGGCTACACCTTC.

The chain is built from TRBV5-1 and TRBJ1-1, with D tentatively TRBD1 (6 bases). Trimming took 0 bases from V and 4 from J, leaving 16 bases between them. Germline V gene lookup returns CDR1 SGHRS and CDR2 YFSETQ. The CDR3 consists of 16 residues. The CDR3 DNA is TGCGCCAGCAGCTTGGCCCATTGGGGGCCTGGCACTGAAGCTTTCTTT. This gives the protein CASSLAHWGPGTEAFF.

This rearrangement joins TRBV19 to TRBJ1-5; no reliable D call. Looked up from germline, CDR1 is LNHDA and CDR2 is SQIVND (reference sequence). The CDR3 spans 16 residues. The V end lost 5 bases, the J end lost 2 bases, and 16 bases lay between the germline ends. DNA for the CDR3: TGTGCCAGTAGTCCACCGAGATTAGGTGGCAATCAGCCCCAGCATTTT. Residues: CASSPPRLGGNQPQHF.

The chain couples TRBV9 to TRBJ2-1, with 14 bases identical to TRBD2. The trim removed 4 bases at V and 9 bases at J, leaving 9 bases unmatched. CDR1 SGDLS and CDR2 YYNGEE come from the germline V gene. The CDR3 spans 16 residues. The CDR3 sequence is CASSPRLAGGLSEQFF. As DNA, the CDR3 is TGTGCCAGCAGCCCAAGACTAGCGGGGGGGCTAAGTGAGCAGTTCTTC.

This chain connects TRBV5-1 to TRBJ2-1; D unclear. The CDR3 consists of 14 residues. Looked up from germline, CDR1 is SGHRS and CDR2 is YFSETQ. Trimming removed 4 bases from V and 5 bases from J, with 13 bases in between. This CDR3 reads CASSRSLGNNEQFF. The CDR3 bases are TGCGCCAGCAGCCGCTCACTGGGGAACAATGAGCAGTTCTTC.

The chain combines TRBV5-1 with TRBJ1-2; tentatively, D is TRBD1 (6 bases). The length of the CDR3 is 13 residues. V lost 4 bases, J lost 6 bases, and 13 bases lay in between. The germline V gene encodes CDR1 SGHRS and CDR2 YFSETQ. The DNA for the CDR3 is TGCGCCAGCAGCGGTCAGGGGATTGATGGCTACACCTTC. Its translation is CASSGQGIDGYTF.

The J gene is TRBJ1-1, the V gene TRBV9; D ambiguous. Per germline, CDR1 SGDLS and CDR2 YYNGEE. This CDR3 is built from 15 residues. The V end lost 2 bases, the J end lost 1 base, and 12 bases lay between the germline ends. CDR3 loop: CASSVGMRQNTEAFF. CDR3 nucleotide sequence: TGTGCCAGCAGCGTTGGGATGCGGCAGAACACTGAAGCTTTCTTT.

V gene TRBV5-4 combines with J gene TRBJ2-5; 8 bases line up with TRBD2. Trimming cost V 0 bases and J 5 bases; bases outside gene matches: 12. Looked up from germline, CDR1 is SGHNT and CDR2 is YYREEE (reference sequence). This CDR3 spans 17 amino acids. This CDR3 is CASSLGLAGDVVETQYF. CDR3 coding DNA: TGTGCCAGCAGCTTGGGGCTAGCGGGCGACGTTGTCGAGACCCAGTACTTC.